This is a list of T cell receptor beta chains from one sample in a study of shared clonotypes between healthy human individuals. The method was immunoSEQ multiplex PCR; TCRdb's version includes in-frame clones alone and lacks a portion of them. Among roughly 720,000 clones listed, roughly 88% were seen once. The sequencing input was memory CD8+ T cells from PBMCs. These TCRs come from a young man in good health. Some clones in this sample may be carry-over from other donors' samples. The CDR3 runs from the conserved cysteine through the conserved F or W. The D gene is left open where the match is weak. Not all rows give a size; the values are once, few, many and, for expanded clones, a class.

D: .
J: TRBJ1-2
size: once
V: TRBV23-1
CDR3: CASSCRDSSGYTF
DNA: TGCGCCAGCAGTTGTCGGGACTCGTCTGGCTACACCTTC

D: .
J: TRBJ1-4
size: .
V: TRBV20-1
CDR3: CSARANKGPFF
DNA: TGCAGTGCTAGAGCCAATAAGGGACCGTTTTTT

D: TRBD1
J: TRBJ2-1
size: .
V: TRBV19
CDR3: CASRPLPGQGFDEQFF
DNA: TGTGCCAGTAGACCCCTACCGGGACAGGGGTTCGATGAGCAGTTCTTC

D: TRBD2
J: TRBJ2-1
size: .
V: TRBV28
CDR3: CASRLTSGRNNEQFF
DNA: TGTGCCAGCAGGCTGACTAGCGGGAGAAACAATGAGCAGTTCTTC

D: .
J: TRBJ2-5
size: .
V: TRBV13
CDR3: CASSLVGGVPEETQYF
DNA: TGTGCCAGCAGCTTAGTAGGGGGAGTACCGGAGGAGACCCAGTACTTC

D: .
J: TRBJ1-1
size: .
V: TRBV27
CDR3: CASSLLGGATEAFF
DNA: TGTGCCAGCAGTTTACTAGGGGGGGCCACTGAAGCTTTCTTT

D: .
J: TRBJ2-2
size: .
V: TRBV6-5
CDR3: CASSITGENTGELFF
DNA: TGTGCCAGCAGCATCACCGGGGAGAACACCGGGGAGCTGTTTTTT

D: TRBD1
J: TRBJ2-7
size: few
V: TRBV29-1
CDR3: CSVAGTGKSSYEQYF
DNA: TGCAGCGTAGCCGGGACAGGGAAGAGCTCCTACGAGCAGTACTTC

D: TRBD1
J: TRBJ2-1
size: .
V: TRBV5-4
CDR3: CASADRAYNEQFF
DNA: TGTGCCAGCGCCGACAGGGCCTACAATGAGCAGTTCTTC

D: .
J: TRBJ2-2
size: .
V: TRBV6-4
CDR3: CASSDSRVMAGELFF
DNA: TGTGCCAGCAGTGACTCCAGGGTCATGGCCGGGGAGCTGTTTTTT

D: .
J: TRBJ1-5
size: .
V: TRBV30
CDR3: CAWSANVGGDWNQPQHF
DNA: TGTGCCTGGAGCGCGAATGTGGGGGGCGACTGGAATCAGCCCCAGCATTTT

D: .
J: TRBJ2-1
size: .
V: TRBV10-2
CDR3: CASRRGSYSYNEQFF
DNA: TGCGCCAGCAGGAGGGGGAGTTACTCCTACAATGAGCAGTTCTTC

D: TRBD1
J: TRBJ2-1
size: .
V: TRBV15
CDR3: CATSREWGTGVRNEQFF
DNA: TGTGCCACCAGCAGGGAGTGGGGGACAGGGGTAAGAAATGAGCAGTTCTTC

D: TRBD1
J: TRBJ2-7
size: once
V: TRBV19
CDR3: CASSTRTGIYEQYF
DNA: TGTGCCAGTAGTACTCGGACAGGGATCTACGAGCAGTACTTC

D: .
J: TRBJ2-3
size: .
V: TRBV27
CDR3: CASSLATGATDTQYF
DNA: TGTGCCAGCAGTTTAGCCACCGGGGCCACAGATACGCAGTATTTT

D: .
J: TRBJ2-1
size: .
V: TRBV6-5
CDR3: CASSYQRTGDEQFF
DNA: TGTGCCAGCAGCTACCAGCGAACGGGTGATGAGCAGTTCTTC

D: .
J: TRBJ2-5
size: .
V: TRBV6-6
CDR3: CASSPLEGQETQYF
DNA: TGTGCCAGCAGTCCCCTGGAGGGACAAGAGACCCAGTACTTC

D: .
J: TRBJ2-1
size: .
V: TRBV5-1
CDR3: CASSAGGREQFF
DNA: TGCGCCAGCAGCGCCGGTGGGCGGGAGCAGTTCTTC

D: .
J: TRBJ1-1
size: .
V: TRBV7-9
CDR3: CASSWAETEAFF
DNA: TGTGCCAGCAGCTGGGCAGAGACTGAAGCTTTCTTT

D: TRBD2
J: TRBJ2-1
size: .
V: TRBV29-1
CDR3: CSVEGTSVRYNEQFF
DNA: TGCAGCGTTGAAGGGACTAGCGTGCGCTACAATGAGCAGTTCTTC

D: TRBD2
J: TRBJ2-1
size: .
V: TRBV7-9
CDR3: CASSLGTSRNNEQFF
DNA: TGTGCCAGCAGCTTAGGGACTAGCAGGAACAATGAGCAGTTCTTC

D: TRBD1
J: TRBJ1-2
size: many
V: TRBV28
CDR3: CASSLWGQGYGYTF
DNA: TGTGCCAGCAGTTTATGGGGACAGGGGTATGGCTACACCTTC

D: .
J: TRBJ2-3
size: .
V: TRBV7-2
CDR3: CASSWSTRGTDTQYF
DNA: TGCGCCAGCAGCTGGTCGACTAGGGGAACGGATACGCAGTATTTT

D: .
J: TRBJ2-7
size: .
V: TRBV27
CDR3: CASSFGGSYEQYF
DNA: TGTGCCAGCAGTTTCGGCGGATCCTACGAGCAGTACTTC

D: TRBD2
J: TRBJ2-7
size: .
V: TRBV30
CDR3: CAWSVREGTSYEQYF
DNA: TGTGCCTGGAGTGTACGGGAGGGGACCTCCTACGAGCAGTACTTC